This T cell receptor beta chain was found in a study of blood T cell repertoires in COVID-19. As for the study in general: The study drew acute and convalescent COVID-19 samples from the United States, Italy and Spain. PBMCs, B-cell-depleted T cells, or T cells were the source of the cDNA or gDNA that made up the material.

How the authors handled the data: From reference gene primer amplification, estimates of nucleated cell counts were derived. Only in-frame clones appear in the TCRdb table, and some are missing; sequencing was by immunoSEQ multiplex PCR. Clonal size and the V and J genes are those of that table, whereas D and trimming came from the DNA. Of about 50,000 clones in the sample, 85% to 90% are singletons; the top ten hold about 6.5%. This CDR3 is 21 amino acids long. Germline V gene sequence: CDR1 SGHVS, CDR2 FNYEAQ. V trimming: 4 bases; J trimming: 5 bases; junction bases outside the gene matches: 22. The TCR originated in a man aged 55 to 70 with acute or convalescent COVID-19. V usage is TRBV7-6 and J usage is TRBJ2-5; 13 bases fit TRBD2. Sequences were obtained from peripheral blood. The CDR3 DNA reads TGTGCCAGCAGCTCTCAGGTCGTGGGGCGCCTAAGGACTAGCGGGAGCGAGACCCAGTACTTC. Translation gives CASSSQVVGRLRTSGSETQYF.